This TCR beta chain was observed in a study of blood T cells in healthy people across ages. A sample-barcoded 5' primer and a J-beta primer mix were used in a second PCR of about 6 to 11 cycles. MiXCR, applied by TCRdb to the 5' RACE reads, yields one record per CDR3 protein. The data contain just over 1 million distinct CDR3 sequences, 40% to 55% of them singletons. Germline CDR1 reads LNHNV; CDR2 reads YYDKDF (reference sequence). The CDR3 is 13 amino acids. Trimming took off 0 bases at V and 3 bases at J, with 6 bases between the two ends. This clonotype turned up a few times. The receptor was isolated from a woman aged 55 to 70 in good health. Sequencing used blood. The V and J genes are TRBV15 and TRBJ2-7, with D uncertain. CDR3 loop: CATSRDAGYEQYF. In DNA form, the CDR3 reads TGTGCCACCAGCAGAGATGCCGGCTACGAGCAGTACTTC.